One and the same sample provided the 17 T cell receptor beta chains below, sequenced in a study of human T cells and chemical hapten exposure. Time point of the sample: patch test 3, about 24 weeks after DPC sensitization. Regarding treatment: therapeutic diphenylcyclopropenone sensitization with weekly scalp DPC. In TCRdb, the RACE reads were re-called with MiXCR into one record per CDR3 protein. The data show tens of thousands of distinct CDR3 sequences, with about 11% seen just once and 1% to 1.2% held by the top ten. The sample was whole blood, taken in connection with sensitization to the hapten diphenylcyclopropenone (DPC). The receptors come from a woman aged 30 to 39 with alopecia areata. Some clones in this sample may be carry-over from other donors' samples.

This clonotype was found many times. V usage is TRBV19 and J usage is TRBJ1-2, with TRBD1 matching 7 bases. The germline V gene has CDR1 LNHDA and CDR2 SQIVND (reference sequence). Trimming removed 4 bases from V and 8 bases from J; junction bases left unmatched: 16. CDR3 length: 16 amino acids. CDR3 DNA: TGTGCCAGTAGTAGGTCTCCGGGACAGCATCGGTCGGGCTACACCTTC. Amino acids: CASSRSPGQHRSGYTF.

The chain has TRBV7-2 and TRBJ1-2; D remains unclear. CDR3 size: 13 residues. V was shortened by 0 bases and J by 4 bases, with 6 bases between the two germline ends. The germline V gene has CDR1 SGHTA and CDR2 FQGNSA. CDR3 coding DNA: TGTGCCAGCAGCTTAGCGCAAGGCTATGGCTACACCTTC. This codes for CASSLAQGYGYTF.

The V and J genes are TRBV20-1 and TRBJ2-7; 14 nucleotides align to TRBD2. Germline V gene lookup returns CDR1 DFQATT and CDR2 SNEGSKA (reference sequence). The V segment lost 6 bases and the J segment 5 bases; nucleotides outside the gene matches: 9. The CDR3 runs to 15 residues. Here the CDR3 DNA reads TGCAGTGCCTACCCAGGGACTAGCGGGAGACACGAGCAGTACTTC. Protein sequence: CSAYPGTSGRHEQYF.

J is TRBJ2-1 and V is TRBV28; perhaps TRBD2 as D (5 bases). Germline CDR1 is MDHEN and CDR2 is SYDVKM. The CDR3 is made up of 14 amino acids. Trimming took 3 bases from V and 7 from J, leaving 13 bases between them. The CDR3 here is CASSLERLGNEQFF. The CDR3 nucleotides read TGTGCCAGCAGTTTGGAGCGGCTTGGTAATGAGCAGTTCTTC.

This clonotype was counted at least ten times. The chain couples TRBV6-1 to TRBJ2-1; 11 nucleotides match TRBD2. The CDR3 runs 14 residues. V shed 10 bases, J shed 2 bases, and the junction held 4 bases outside the gene matches. Germline V gene data show CDR1 as MNHNS and CDR2 as SASEGT. In DNA form, the CDR3 reads TGTGCCATCATGACTAGCGGGACCTACAATGAGCAGTTCTTC. It encodes CAIMTSGTYNEQFF.

The sample holds many counts of this clonotype. The chain carries TRBV29-1 and TRBJ1-5, with D possibly TRBD1 on 5 matching bases. With 3 bases removed from V and 7 bases from J, the gap between germline ends came to 13 bases. Germline CDR1 reads SQVTM; CDR2 reads ANQGSEA. This CDR3 contains 13 residues. CDR3 residues: CSVESGGGQPQHF. The CDR3 DNA sequence: TGCAGCGTTGAGTCGGGGGGAGGCCAGCCCCAGCATTTT.

The chain uses TRBV29-1 and TRBJ2-5, with D perhaps TRBD1 (5 bases). The germline V and J ends were trimmed by 4 bases and 1 base, with 10 bases remaining between them. Germline CDR1 and CDR2: SQVTM and ANQGSEA. The CDR3 is 13 residues long. CDR3 nucleotides: TGCAGCGTTGGCCGACAGCTCCAAGAGACCCAGTACTTC. Translated, it gives CSVGRQLQETQYF.

This clonotype was seen repeatedly, ten times or more. The J gene is TRBJ2-2, the V gene TRBV6-5; D remains unclear. Germline V CDR1 and CDR2: MNHEY, SVGAGI. The CDR3 has 14 amino acids. V shed 3 bases and J shed 7 bases, with 12 bases lying between them. The CDR3, as DNA: TGTGCCAGCAGTTATCCTCGGGTTGGCGGGGAGCTGTTTTTT. Translated, it gives CASSYPRVGGELFF.

The chain combines TRBV5-1 with TRBJ2-1; TRBD1 is a possible D gene (6 bases). Germline CDR1 is SGHRS and CDR2 is YFSETQ. This CDR3 comprises 16 residues. V lost 4 bases, J lost 6 bases, and 20 bases lay in between. The CDR3 region is CASSGEPGVLANEQFF. CDR3 sequence (DNA): TGCGCCAGCAGCGGGGAGCCAGGGGTCCTTGCCAATGAGCAGTTCTTC.

Many counts were recorded for this clonotype. CDR3 residues: CSATRGPGELFF. The CDR3 nucleotides are TGCAGTGCTACCAGGGGTCCCGGGGAGCTGTTTTTT. The chain has TRBV20-1 and TRBJ2-2; TRBD1 is a possible D gene (6 bases). The CDR3 is 12 amino acids. Germline lookup yields CDR1 DFQATT and CDR2 SNEGSKA (reference sequence). With 4 bases removed from V and 6 bases from J, the gap between germline ends came to 9 bases.

The sample holds many counts of this clonotype. J is TRBJ1-2 and V is TRBV4-1; TRBD1 might be the D (5 bases). Per germline, CDR1 MGHRA and CDR2 YSYEKL. The V and J ends lost 1 base and 9 bases respectively, with 12 bases between them. The CDR3 contains 13 residues. The CDR3 loop reads CASSQASGLRYTF. In DNA form, the CDR3 reads TGCGCCAGCAGCCAAGCCTCAGGGTTGCGCTACACCTTC.

This clonotype appeared a few times. As DNA, the CDR3 is TGTGCCAGCAAGAGCAGGCGAAATTCACCCCTCCACTTT. The encoded protein is CASKSRRNSPLHF. The V gene is TRBV28, the J gene TRBJ1-6; no firm D call. This CDR3 comprises 13 residues. The germline gives CDR1 MDHEN, CDR2 SYDVKM. Trimming pared 7 bases from V and 7 bases from J, leaving 11 bases between.

This clonotype appeared many times. The CDR3 nucleotides are TGTGCCAGCAGGGCCAAAAACATTCAGTACTTC. It codes for CASRAKNIQYF. The chain joins TRBV28 to TRBJ2-4; no clear D. Germline CDR1 reads MDHEN; CDR2 reads SYDVKM. The germline V and J ends were trimmed by 6 bases and 1 base, with 1 base remaining between them. The CDR3 totals 11 residues.

This rearrangement joins TRBV13 to TRBJ2-6; TRBD1 matches 7 bases. The V and J ends lost 6 bases and 2 bases, in that order; junction bases with no gene match: 4. The CDR3 runs 15 residues. CDR1 is PRHDT and CDR2 is FYEKMQ in the germline V gene (reference sequence). The chain's CDR3 is CASSRTGAGANVLTF. CDR3 sequence (DNA): TGTGCCAGCAGTCGTACAGGGGCTGGGGCCAACGTCCTGACTTTC.

V is TRBV5-1 and J is TRBJ2-7, with 7 bases aligning to TRBD2. Looked up from germline, CDR1 is SGHRS and CDR2 is YFSETQ. J was trimmed by 0 bases and V by 5 bases; bases with no gene match: 5. The CDR3 is made up of 14 amino acids. The CDR3 nucleotides are TGCGCCAGCAGGTTAGGGACTAACTCCTACGAGCAGTACTTC. Translated, it gives CASRLGTNSYEQYF. Full variable domain (missing parts from reference TRBV5-1 and TRBJ2-7): KAGVTQTPRYLIKTRGQQVTLSCSPISGHRSVSWYQQTPGQGLQFLFEYFSETQRNKGNFPGRFSGRQFSNSRSEMNVSTLELGDSALYLCASRLGTNSYEQYFGPGTRLTVT.

The chain uses TRBV3-1 and TRBJ2-3, with D possibly being TRBD2 (6 bases). The V gene lost 1 base and the J gene lost 6 bases, with 14 bases spanning the gap. This CDR3 has 15 residues. CDR1 is LGHDT, CDR2 YNNKEL, per germline (reference sequence). CDR3 DNA sequence: TGTGCCAGCAGCCAAGGAGCCGGGGGATTGGATACGCAGTATTTT. Translating it yields CASSQGAGGLDTQYF.

As DNA, the CDR3 is TGTGCCAGCAGCGTCGGACTAGCGAGCGAGCAGTACTTC. Encoded protein: CASSVGLASEQYF. This chain connects TRBV7-2 to TRBJ2-7; 9 bases map to TRBD2. The CDR3 sequence is 13 residues long. Germline CDR1 is SGHTA and CDR2 is FQGNSA. The J segment lost 6 bases and the V segment lost 5 bases, leaving 5 bases of the junction unmatched.